This T cell receptor beta chain was sequenced in a study of prognosis after radiotherapy for stage I lung cancer. Study context: Radiotherapy took the form of SBRT (3 to 5 fractions) with a biologically effective dose of at least 100 Gy.

This clonotype came up many times. Multiplex PCR, run in two rounds, amplified TCR beta CDR3 from genomic DNA. The first PCR round targeted every TRBV and TRBJ gene with specific primers. In TCRdb, the multiplex PCR reads were re-called with MiXCR into one record per CDR3 protein. The sample includes roughly 38,000 distinct CDR3 sequences, approximately 25% seen only once; the top ten take about 25%. Trimming left V 8 bases short and J 8 bases short, with 21 bases between. Germline V gene sequence: CDR1 DFQATT, CDR2 SNEGSKA (reference sequence). This CDR3 spans 14 amino acids. The TCR originated in a donor over 45 with non-small cell lung cancer. Specimen: PBMCs, collected before or after stereotactic body radiation therapy (not recorded which). The J gene is TRBJ1-4, the V gene TRBV20-1; no firm D call. The CDR3 nucleotides are TGCAGTCCTTCCATACGCGAGCGCGGGGAAAAACTGTTTTTT. Translated, it gives CSPSIRERGEKLFF.